This T cell receptor beta chain was profiled in a study of blood T cell repertoires in COVID-19. Background on the study: Samples of COVID-19 (acute and convalescent) were obtained from the United States, Italy and Spain.

Generated by immunoSEQ multiplex PCR, the TCRdb table keeps only in-frame clones and is missing some. The table shows 300,000 to 350,000 clones, with 90% occurring only once. V was shortened by 11 bases and J by 0 bases, with 19 bases between the two germline ends. This CDR3 contains 16 residues. Germline CDR1 is LNHDA and CDR2 is SQIVND (reference sequence). This clone was found a few times. Sequencing was done on a sample of peripheral blood. This rearrangement joins TRBV19 to TRBJ1-4; D is undetermined. This sequence originates from a woman in her twenties or thirties with COVID-19, enrolled during active disease. CDR3 nucleotides: TGTGCCGCAGGAGGAAAGGGCACAGCAACTAATGAAAAACTGTTTTTT. Amino acids: CAAGGKGTATNEKLFF.